This T cell receptor beta chain comes out of a study of shared clonotypes between healthy human individuals. About the research overall: Donors consisted of two women and a few men between 18 and 49. Notes on the study in general: Donor clonotype sharing was expected to depend on sequencing depth. Limitation of the genetic and exposure-history diversity represented came from the few donors.

Germline CDR1 SGHRS, CDR2 YFSETQ. The CDR3 consists of 16 residues. With 4 bases clipped from V and 6 bases from J, the junction kept 8 bases outside the gene matches. The assay was immunoSEQ multiplex PCR, and TCRdb's table has in-frame clones only and misses some. This table has over 800,000 clones, about 92% appearing once. A note on this clone: Its antigen is undetermined.

Selected positively for CCR7 and CD45RO-negative, naive CD8 cells excluded terminally differentiated effector memory CD45RA+ cells. This chain links TRBV5-1 with TRBJ2-1; 12 bases agree with TRBD1. This sequence was found in a man younger than 45 in good health. What was sequenced was naive CD8+ T cells sorted from blood. The CDR3 here is CASSQSGTGGRNEQFF. The DNA of the CDR3 is TGCGCCAGCAGCCAATCCGGGACAGGGGGCCGCAATGAGCAGTTCTTC. Drawing the rest from reference TRBV5-1 and TRBJ2-1, the complete variable domain is KAGVTQTPRYLIKTRGQQVTLSCSPISGHRSVSWYQQTPGQGLQFLFEYFSETQRNKGNFPGRFSGRQFSNSRSEMNVSTLELGDSALYLCASSQSGTGGRNEQFFGPGTRLTVL.